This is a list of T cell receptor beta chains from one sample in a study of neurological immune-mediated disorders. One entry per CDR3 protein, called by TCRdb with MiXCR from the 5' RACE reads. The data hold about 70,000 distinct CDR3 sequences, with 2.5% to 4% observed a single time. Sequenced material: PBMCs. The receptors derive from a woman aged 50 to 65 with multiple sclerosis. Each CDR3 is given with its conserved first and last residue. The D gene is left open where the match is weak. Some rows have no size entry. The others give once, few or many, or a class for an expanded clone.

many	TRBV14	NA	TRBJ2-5	TGTGCCAGCAGCCTGGTAGGGTTTGAGACCCAGTACTTC	CASSLVGFETQYF
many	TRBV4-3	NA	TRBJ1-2	TGCGCCAGCAGCCAAGATGTCGGACAGTCCCCCTATGGCTACACCTTC	CASSQDVGQSPYGYTF
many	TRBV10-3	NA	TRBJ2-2	TGTGCCATCAGTGAGCAGACGGTGGGGGTCACCGGGGAGCTGTTTTTT	CAISEQTVGVTGELFF
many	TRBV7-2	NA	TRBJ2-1	TGTGCCAGCAGCCCTCAGCTTGGATTACATATTGAGCAGTTCTTC	CASSPQLGLHIEQFF
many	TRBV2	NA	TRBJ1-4	TGTGCCAGCAGCCCGACAGAGTCTAATGAAAAACTGTTTTTT	CASSPTESNEKLFF
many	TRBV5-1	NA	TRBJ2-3	TGCGCCAGCAGCTTCGGTGTGGCGTCCCAAGATACGCAGTATTTT	CASSFGVASQDTQYF
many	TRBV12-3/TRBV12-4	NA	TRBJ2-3	TGTGCCAGCAGCTTCCTAACGGGGCGGACCCGCACAGATACGCAGTATTTT	CASSFLTGRTRTDTQYF
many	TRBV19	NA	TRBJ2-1	TGTGCCAGTAGTTGGGGGGGGCACGACGATGAGCAGTTCTTC	CASSWGGHDDEQFF
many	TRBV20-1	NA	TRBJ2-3	TGCAGTGCTAGAGGACAGGCCGGCACAGATACGCAGTATTTT	CSARGQAGTDTQYF
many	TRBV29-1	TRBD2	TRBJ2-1	TGCAGCGCTAGATCCGGTTCTAGCGGATACAATGAGCAGTTCTTC	CSARSGSSGYNEQFF
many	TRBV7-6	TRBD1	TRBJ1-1	TGTGCCAGCAGCTTAGGCCCGCAGGGGGCGGCTTTCTTT	CASSLGPQGAAFF
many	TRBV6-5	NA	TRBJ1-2	TGTGCCAGCAGCCAGGGCAGGAGCAGTTACCCCGGGACGCGCGGTTATGGCTACACCTTC	CASSQGRSSYPGTRGYGYTF
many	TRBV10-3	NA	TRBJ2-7	TGTGCCATCCGGGTGGGGGGAAAGCAGTACTTC	CAIRVGGKQYF
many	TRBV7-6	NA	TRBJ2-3	TGTGCCAGCAGCTCCACTGGGTTTGAGACAGATACGCAGTATTTT	CASSSTGFETDTQYF
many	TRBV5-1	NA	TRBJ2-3	TGCGCCAGCGGGAGGCCCGACACAGATACGCAGTATTTT	CASGRPDTDTQYF
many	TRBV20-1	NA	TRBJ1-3	TGCAGTGCTAGAAACGGAAACACCATATATTTT	CSARNGNTIYF
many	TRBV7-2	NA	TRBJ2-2	TGTGCCAGCAGCTTAAGGCGGGCGGCGAACACCGGGGAGCTGTTTTTT	CASSLRRAANTGELFF
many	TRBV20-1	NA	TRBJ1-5	TGCAGTGCTAGTGAGACAGGTAGCAATCAGCCCCAGCATTTT	CSASETGSNQPQHF
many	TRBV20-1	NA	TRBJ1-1	TGCAGTGCCGAACAAGGGGACGGTATGAACACTGAAGCTTTCTTT	CSAEQGDGMNTEAFF
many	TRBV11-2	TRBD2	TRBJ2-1	TGTGCCAGCAGCTTAGCGCTAGCGGGAGCTGAGCAGTTCTTC	CASSLALAGAEQFF
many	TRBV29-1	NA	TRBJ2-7	TGCAGCGTTGGAAACAGGGTCGAGCAGTACTTC	CSVGNRVEQYF
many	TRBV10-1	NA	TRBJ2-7	TGCGCCAGCAGTGAGGTCAAGGACTACGAGCAGTACTTC	CASSEVKDYEQYF
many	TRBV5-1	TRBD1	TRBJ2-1	TGCGCCAGCAGCTTGGCCGAGACAGGGAGCTCCTACAATGAGCAGTTCTTC	CASSLAETGSSYNEQFF
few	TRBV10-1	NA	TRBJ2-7	TGCGCCAGCAGTGTCTCGAAGATCTCCTACGAGCAGTACTTC	CASSVSKISYEQYF
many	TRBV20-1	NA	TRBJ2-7	TGCAGTGCTAGGCTTAGGGGGGAGCCCTACGAGCAGTACTTC	CSARLRGEPYEQYF
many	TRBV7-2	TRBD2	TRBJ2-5	TGTGCCAGCAGCTTAGCGCAGGCGGGGGTAACCCAAGAGACCCAGTACTTC	CASSLAQAGVTQETQYF
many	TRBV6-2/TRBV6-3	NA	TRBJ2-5	TGTGCCAGCACACAAAAAGGGAGGAAGACCCAGTACTTC	CASTQKGRKTQYF
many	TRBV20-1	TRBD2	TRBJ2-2	TGCAGTGCTAGAGATCGGGAGCGGGGGGACACCGGGGAGCTGTTTTTT	CSARDRERGDTGELFF
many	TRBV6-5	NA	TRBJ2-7	TGTGCCAGCAGCGAGGGCCCCTACGAGCAGTACTTC	CASSEGPYEQYF
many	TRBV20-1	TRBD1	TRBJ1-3	TGCAGTGCCACGACAGGGGTTATCTCTGGAAACACCATATATTTT	CSATTGVISGNTIYF
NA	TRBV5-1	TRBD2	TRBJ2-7	TGCGCCAGCAGCCGTGACCCAGCGGGGCTTTACGAGCAGTACTTC	CASSRDPAGLYEQYF
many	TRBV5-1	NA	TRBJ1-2	TGCGCCAGCAGCAAGGGACTGGAGGACTATGGCTACACCTTC	CASSKGLEDYGYTF
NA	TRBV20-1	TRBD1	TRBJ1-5	TGCAGTGCTATACAGGGGCCTTTCAATAAGACCCAGAATTTT	CSAIQGPFNKTQNF
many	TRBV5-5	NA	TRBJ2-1	TGTGCCACCCAGCCGGAGCCTTACAATGAGCAGTTCTTC	CATQPEPYNEQFF
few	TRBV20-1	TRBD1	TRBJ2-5	TGCAGTGCCAGACCGGGACAGGGGCAAAGGGAGACCCAGTACTTC	CSARPGQGQRETQYF
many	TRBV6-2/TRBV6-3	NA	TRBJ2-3	TGTGCCAGCAGTTATAAGGCAGATACGCAGTATTTT	CASSYKADTQYF
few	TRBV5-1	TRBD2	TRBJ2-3	TGCGCCAGCAGCTTGAAAGCGGGGGGGCTAAAAGATACGCAGTATTTT	CASSLKAGGLKDTQYF
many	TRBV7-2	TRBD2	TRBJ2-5	TGTGCCAGCACCGAATCTAGCGGGGGTTGGTCGACCCAGTACTTC	CASTESSGGWSTQYF
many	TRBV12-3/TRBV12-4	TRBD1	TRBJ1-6	TGTGCCAGCATTCGTCCAGGGGGCGGCTCACCCCTCCACTTT	CASIRPGGGSPLHF
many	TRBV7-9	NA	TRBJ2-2	TGTGCCAGCAGCTCATCTACGAGCGACACCGGGGAGCTGTTTTTT	CASSSSTSDTGELFF
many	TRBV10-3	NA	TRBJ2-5	TGTGCCATCGGGCGAGGGGGAGCTCAAGAGACCCAGTACTTC	CAIGRGGAQETQYF
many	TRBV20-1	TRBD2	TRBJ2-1	TGCAGTGCTAGCCAGTCTAGCGGGGGGCCGGGTGAGCAGTTCTTC	CSASQSSGGPGEQFF
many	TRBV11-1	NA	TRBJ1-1	TGTGCCAGCAGCCAGGACATACTGAACACTGAAGCTTTCTTT	CASSQDILNTEAFF
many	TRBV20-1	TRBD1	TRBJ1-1	TGCAGTGCACCTTACAGGGGGCAGAACACTGAAGCTTTCTTT	CSAPYRGQNTEAFF
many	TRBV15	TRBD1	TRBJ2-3	TGTGCCACCAGCGACTACAGGGGGCCGGGAGATACGCAGTATTTT	CATSDYRGPGDTQYF
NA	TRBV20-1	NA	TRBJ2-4	TGCAGTGCTAGCCGGGACTCCTTCTACATTCAGTACTTC	CSASRDSFYIQYF
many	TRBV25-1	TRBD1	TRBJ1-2	TGTGCCAGCAGTGACCCAGGACAGGGCCCGGGAGGCTACACCTTC	CASSDPGQGPGGYTF
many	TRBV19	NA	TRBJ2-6	TGTGCCAGTAAGAGTTTCGATGGGGCCAACGTCCTGACTTTC	CASKSFDGANVLTF
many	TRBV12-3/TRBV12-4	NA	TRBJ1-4	TGTGCCAGCAGCTCAAATCAACAGGGTAACAACGAAAAACTGTTTTTT	CASSSNQQGNNEKLFF
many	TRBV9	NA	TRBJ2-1	TGTGCCAGCAGCGAAGGGGTGGTACTTGAGCAGTTCTTC	CASSEGVVLEQFF
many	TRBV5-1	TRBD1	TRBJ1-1	TGCGCCAGCAGCTTGGCTTCCACAGGGGACACTGAAGCTTTCTTT	CASSLASTGDTEAFF
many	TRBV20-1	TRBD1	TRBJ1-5	TGCAGTGCTAGACCCGGACAGGGCAATCAGCCCCAGCATTTT	CSARPGQGNQPQHF
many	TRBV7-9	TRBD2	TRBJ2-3	TGTGCCAGCAGCATCCATACGGGAGGTACCTCAGATACGCAGTATTTT	CASSIHTGGTSDTQYF
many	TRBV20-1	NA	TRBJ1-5	TGCAGTGCTAGAGGTGGGAGGGATCAGCCCCAGCATTTT	CSARGGRDQPQHF
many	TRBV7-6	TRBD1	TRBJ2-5	TGTGCCAGCAGCCCGGGACAGAGTCAAGAGACCCAGTACTTC	CASSPGQSQETQYF
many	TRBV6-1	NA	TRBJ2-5	TGTGCCAGCATTAAAGAGACCCAGTACTTC	CASIKETQYF
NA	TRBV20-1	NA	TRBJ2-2	TGCAGTGCTAGAACACCCGGGTCCATCCCGGGCAACGGGGAGCTGTTTTTT	CSARTPGSIPGNGELFF
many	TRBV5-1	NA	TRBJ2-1	TGCGCCAGCATGGGCGGGATCGTCCTAGGAAATGAGCAGTTCTTC	CASMGGIVLGNEQFF
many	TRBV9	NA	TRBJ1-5	TGTGCCAGCAGCGCAAGGGACAGCAATCAGCCCCAGCATTTT	CASSARDSNQPQHF
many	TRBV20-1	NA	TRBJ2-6	TGCAGTGCTAGAAACATGAACTCTGGGGCCAACGTCCTGACTTTC	CSARNMNSGANVLTF